Sequencing of this T cell receptor (beta chain) was carried out in a study of blood T cell repertoires in COVID-19. The participants were between about 18 and 95 years old and came from some 23 US areas. Participants reported their clinical history, and cohort assignment relied on those reports. Two negative PCRs, clearance, or symptom resolution had been documented for recovered Cohort 3 donors. In the study's own analysis: Quantification of nucleated cells was approximated via reference gene primer amplification. Profiling relied on immunoSEQ multiplex PCR, and the TCRdb table lists in-frame clones only, not all of them. V, J and clone size are those of that table, while D and trimming were read from the DNA. The table has roughly 500,000 clones, 88% seen once; the top ten hold around 1.9%. This clone was counted a few times. V shed 4 bases, J shed 1 base, and the junction held 1 base outside the gene matches. Germline loops: CDR1 LGHDT, CDR2 YNNKEL (reference sequence). The CDR3 consists of 14 residues.

The chain is built from TRBV3-1 (or the pseudogene TRBV3-2) and TRBJ1-5; TRBD1 agrees at 7 bases. The sequence was obtained from a woman between 40 and 50 years old who had recovered from COVID-19. Sequencing was carried out using PBMCs or T cells enriched from blood (not recorded which). CDR3 sequence reads: CASSRGQSNQPQHF. The CDR3 nucleotides are TGTGCCAGCAGCCGGGGACAGAGCAATCAGCCCCAGCATTTT.